Given below is one TCR beta chain in context. What it binds is not known. Blood got drawn at baseline, again on cycle 4 day 1, and then on cycle 7 day 1. The record originates from a study of OX40 agonist ivuxolimab in advanced cancers. Study-wide background: Patients were dosed intravenously with ivuxolimab at 0.01 to 10 mg/kg every 2 weeks. The group had a mean age of about 60 years, ranged from 23 to 79, and was 80% to 85% male.

Study findings and constraints: The authors did not determine the antigen specificity of the expanded peripheral T cells.

This CDR3 is built from 18 residues. Data came from immunoSEQ multiplex PCR; TCRdb stores just in-frame clones and leaves some out. The table records some 83,000 clones, 90% to 95% of them present only once. The sample was CD4+ or CD8+ T cells sorted from blood, taken in a trial of the OX40 agonist ivuxolimab. This receptor was obtained from an adult with an advanced solid tumor such as melanoma, head and neck, liver or kidney cancer. The rearrangement joins TRBV21-1 to TRBJ2-7; the D call of TRBD2 is as the table states it, not checked on the DNA. TRBV21-1 is designated a pseudogene. The CDR3 loop reads CASSKALRKREVSYEQYF. The DNA of the CDR3 is TGTGCCAGCAGCAAAGCGCTTAGGAAGCGGGAGGTCTCCTACGAGCAGTACTTC.